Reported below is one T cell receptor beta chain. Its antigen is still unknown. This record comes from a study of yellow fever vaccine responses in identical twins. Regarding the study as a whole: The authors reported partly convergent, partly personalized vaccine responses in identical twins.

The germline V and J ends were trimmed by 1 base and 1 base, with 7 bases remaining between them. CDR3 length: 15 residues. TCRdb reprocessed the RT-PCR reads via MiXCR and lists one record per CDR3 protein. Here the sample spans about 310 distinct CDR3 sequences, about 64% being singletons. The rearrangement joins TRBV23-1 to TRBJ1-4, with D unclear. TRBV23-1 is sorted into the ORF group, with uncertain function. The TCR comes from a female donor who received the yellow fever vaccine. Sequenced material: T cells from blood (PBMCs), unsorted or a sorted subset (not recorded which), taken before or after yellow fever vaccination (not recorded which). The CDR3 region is CASSQWAGTNEKLFF. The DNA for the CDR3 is TGCGCCAGCAGTCAATGGGCGGGAACTAATGAAAAACTGTTTTTT.